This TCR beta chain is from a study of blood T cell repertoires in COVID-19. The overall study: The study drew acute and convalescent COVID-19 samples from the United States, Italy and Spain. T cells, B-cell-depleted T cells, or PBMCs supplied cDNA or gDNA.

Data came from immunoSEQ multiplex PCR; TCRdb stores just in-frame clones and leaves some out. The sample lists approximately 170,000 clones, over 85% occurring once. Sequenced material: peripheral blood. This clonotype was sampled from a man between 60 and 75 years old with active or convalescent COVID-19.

The CDR3 loop is CASSPRFYRGDEKLFF. In DNA, the CDR3 is TGTGCCAGCTCACCACGGTTTTACAGGGGGGACGAAAAACTGTTTTTT. The genes are TRBV18 and TRBJ1-4; 8 nucleotides align to TRBD1. Trimming removed 1 base from V and 8 bases from J; junction bases left unmatched: 9. The CDR3 sequence is 16 residues long. Germline CDR1 is KGHSH and CDR2 is LQKENI.